Following are 30 T cell receptor beta chains from one sample sequenced in a study of cytomegalovirus exposure and HLA in healthy donors. TCRdb's table, derived via immunoSEQ multiplex PCR, lists solely in-frame clones and lacks some. The sample has over 65,000 clones, around 94% seen once. The sample was PBMCs. All receptors come from a woman under 30 in good health and CMV-seropositive.

This clone was detected only once. The V call is TRBV19, the J call TRBJ2-1; D possibly corresponds to TRBD1 (6 bases). The CDR3 is made up of 15 amino acids. The ends were cut back, 3 bases at V and 3 bases at J, with 12 bases in the middle. Germline CDR1 and CDR2: LNHDA and SQIVND (reference sequence). This CDR3 reads CASSIPDSIYNEQFF. CDR3 nucleotide sequence: TGTGCCAGTAGTATTCCGGACAGTATCTACAATGAGCAGTTCTTC.

The J gene is TRBJ2-1, the V gene TRBV10-3, with D possibly TRBD2 on 6 matching bases. The CDR3 loop spans 13 amino acids. With 5 bases removed from V and 8 bases from J, the gap between germline ends came to 13 bases. Per germline, CDR1 ENHRY and CDR2 SYGVKD. The CDR3 bases are TGTGCCATCAGTCCCGGGGGACTCGATGAGCAGTTCTTC. Encoded protein: CAISPGGLDEQFF.

V usage is TRBV6-6 and J usage is TRBJ2-5; D unresolved. This CDR3 is 15 amino acids long. Trimming shortened V by 2 bases and J by 1 base, and 11 bases separated the two germline ends. Germline lookup yields CDR1 MNHNY and CDR2 SVGAGI (reference sequence). In DNA form, the CDR3 reads TGTGCCAGCAGTTACCTGCTAGTCACCCAAGAGACCCAGTACTTC. Its protein is CASSYLLVTQETQYF.

The chain carries TRBV5-4 and TRBJ2-5, with 11 bases identical to TRBD2. The CDR3 length is 14 residues. In germline, CDR1 is SGHNT, CDR2 YYREEE (reference sequence). V was pared by 4 bases and J by 5 bases, with 4 bases of the junction left unmatched. DNA of the CDR3: TGTGCCAGCAGCCCGAGACTAGCGGGGGAGACCCAGTACTTC. This gives the protein CASSPRLAGETQYF.

V usage is TRBV5-4 and J usage is TRBJ2-2; TRBD1 is a possible D gene (5 bases). Germline V gene sequence: CDR1 SGHNT, CDR2 YYREEE (reference sequence). The length of the CDR3 is 17 residues. Trimming took 3 bases from V and 5 from J, leaving 20 bases between them. In nucleotides, the CDR3 is TGTGCCAGCAGCTCGGACGCAGGGATTCTTCGTACCGGGGAGCTGTTTTTT. It encodes CASSSDAGILRTGELFF.

This clone was seen a single time. This chain connects TRBV7-6 to TRBJ2-1, with TRBD2 matching 7 bases. After removal of 1 base from V and 6 bases from J, the junction contained 12 bases not matched to a gene. Germline CDR1 SGHVS, CDR2 FNYEAQ. The CDR3 extends over 17 amino acids. CDR3 nucleotide sequence: TGTGCCAGCAGCTTAGGGGCGTGGACATCGGGAGGCAATGAGCAGTTCTTC. Its translation is CASSLGAWTSGGNEQFF.

This rearrangement joins TRBV4-1 to TRBJ1-3; D gene ambiguous. CDR3 length equals 16 residues. Trimming removed 1 base from V and 3 bases from J, with 13 bases in between. Germline assignment: CDR1 MGHRA and CDR2 YSYEKL. CDR3 DNA sequence: TGCGCCAGCAGCCAAGCCGGGGAGAGGTTTGGAAACACCATATATTTT. It translates to CASSQAGERFGNTIYF.

The V and J genes are TRBV29-1 and TRBJ1-1, with D uncertain. CDR1 and CDR2 from the germline V gene are SQVTM and ANQGSEA. This CDR3 region has 13 residues. The CDR3 nucleotides read TGCACCAAATGCCACGGGTCGAACACTGAAGCTTTCTTT. Residues: CTKCHGSNTEAFF.

This chain links TRBV5-4 with TRBJ2-1; D is perhaps TRBD1 (6 bases). CDR3 length: 15 residues. CDR1 is SGHNT, CDR2 YYREEE, per germline (reference sequence). V lost 3 bases and J 2 bases, leaving 12 bases between the germline ends. CDR3 protein: CASSWQGTAYNEQFF. The CDR3 DNA sequence: TGTGCCAGCAGCTGGCAGGGGACCGCCTACAATGAGCAGTTCTTC. The whole variable domain, filled in from reference TRBV5-4 and TRBJ2-1, reads ETGVTQSPTHLIKTRGQQVTLRCSSQSGHNTVSWYQQALGQGPQFIFQYYREEENGRGNFPPRFSGLQFPNYSSELNVNALELDDSALYLCASSWQGTAYNEQFFGPGTRLTVL.

The gene calls are TRBV4-1 and TRBJ2-3; 10 bases are shared with TRBD1. V lost 5 bases to trimming and J lost 2 bases; unmatched junction nucleotides: 4. The CDR3 is 15 residues long. Germline V gene sequence: CDR1 MGHRA, CDR2 YSYEKL. CDR3 sequence: CASSSRQGATDTQYF. DNA for the CDR3: TGCGCCAGCAGCTCTCGACAGGGGGCCACAGATACGCAGTATTTT.

J is TRBJ1-2 and V is TRBV27, with D possibly matching TRBD1 (5 bases). The CDR3 has 14 residues. Germline values: CDR1 MNHEY, CDR2 SMNVEV (reference sequence). V lost 0 bases and J lost 4, with 9 bases in between. The CDR3 region has the DNA TGTGCCAGCAGTTTATCTGGGGGGGGCTATGGCTACACCTTC. Translation gives CASSLSGGGYGYTF.

The rearrangement joins TRBV5-4 to TRBJ2-1; 12 nucleotides agree with TRBD2. This CDR3 is built from 16 residues. Germline V gene data show CDR1 as SGHNT and CDR2 as YYREEE (reference sequence). Trimming took 4 bases from V and 5 from J; bases not matched to a gene: 7. CDR3 region: CASSKRRTSGDNEQFF. The DNA for the CDR3 is TGTGCCAGCAGCAAAAGACGGACTAGCGGGGACAATGAGCAGTTCTTC. The full variable domain, rest sourced from reference TRBV5-4 and TRBJ2-1, is ETGVTQSPTHLIKTRGQQVTLRCSSQSGHNTVSWYQQALGQGPQFIFQYYREEENGRGNFPPRFSGLQFPNYSSELNVNALELDDSALYLCASSKRRTSGDNEQFFGPGTRLTVL.

The rearrangement uses TRBV7-6 and TRBJ1-1; 8 bases map to TRBD1. J gave up 3 bases and V 4 bases, and 7 bases lay outside the gene matches. The V gene's germline CDR1 is SGHVS and CDR2 FNYEAQ. The CDR3 runs 15 residues. CDR3 loop: CASSSGGAGDTEAFF. Here the CDR3 DNA reads TGTGCCAGCAGCTCAGGGGGCGCAGGAGACACTGAAGCTTTCTTT.

The chain recombines TRBV18 with TRBJ2-3; 11 bases are shared with TRBD2. From germline, CDR1 is KGHSH and CDR2 LQKENI. There are 18 residues in the CDR3. The trim removed 2 bases at V and 2 bases at J, leaving 9 bases unmatched. DNA for the CDR3: TGTGCCAGCTCACCATACTCTAGCGGGGGGCCTCACACAGATACGCAGTATTTT. It codes for CASSPYSSGGPHTDTQYF.

The chain combines TRBV7-8 with TRBJ1-5, with TRBD1 matching over 7 bases. Germline CDR1 is SGHVS and CDR2 is FQNEAQ. The CDR3 length is 14 residues. J lost 3 bases, V lost 5 bases, and 4 bases had no gene match. DNA for the CDR3: TGTGCCAGCAGCCAGACAGGGTTCAATCAGCCCCAGCATTTT. As protein: CASSQTGFNQPQHF.

The rearrangement uses TRBV7-9 and TRBJ1-1, with D possibly matching TRBD1 (5 bases). CDR3 length: 14 residues. The germline V gene encodes CDR1 SEHNR and CDR2 FQNEAQ (reference sequence). V shed 5 bases and J shed 5 bases, with 15 bases lying between them. Here the CDR3 DNA reads TGTGCCAGCAGCCCCGAGCAGGGCCGTACTGAAGCTTTCTTT. Its protein is CASSPEQGRTEAFF.

The gene calls are TRBV7-2 and TRBJ1-2; TRBD1 agrees at 8 bases. Germline V CDR1 and CDR2: SGHTA, FQGNSA. The CDR3 sequence is 14 residues long. The junction had 7 bases not matched to a gene; V was cut back by 2 bases and J by 8 bases. In DNA, the CDR3 is TGTGCCAGCAGCTTAATTAACAGGGGGGACGGCTACACCTTC. This sequence encodes CASSLINRGDGYTF.

As DNA, the CDR3 is TGTGCCAGCTATAGGCAGGGGCGCTCTGGGGCCAACGTCCTGACTTTC. It codes for CASYRQGRSGANVLTF. The chain employs TRBV11-3 and TRBJ2-6; possibly TRBD1 for D (6 bases). Trimming removed 8 bases from V and 0 bases from J, with 14 bases in between. Germline CDR1 is SGHNT and CDR2 is YENEEA. The CDR3 sequence is 16 residues long. Variable domain in full (rest from reference TRBV11-3 and TRBJ2-6): EAGVVQSPRYKIIEKKQPVAFWCNPISGHNTLYWYLQNLGQGPELLIRYENEEAVDDSQLPKDRFSAERLKGVDSTLKIQPAELGDSAVYLCASYRQGRSGANVLTFGAGSRLTVL.

The CDR3, as DNA: TGTGCCAGCAGCTTAGCACGTCTTTTAGGGACAGGGGGCTTAGGGCAGTACTTC. Translation gives CASSLARLLGTGGLGQYF. V usage is TRBV7-8 and J usage is TRBJ2-7, with 12 bases lining up with TRBD1. Losses at the gene ends were 0 bases for V and 9 bases for J; bases not matched to a gene: 15. Germline-derived CDR1 and CDR2 are SGHVS and FQNEAQ. The CDR3 sequence is 18 residues long.

This chain's CDR3 is CASATSGPDNEQFF. CDR3 coding DNA: TGCGCCAGCGCCACTAGCGGGCCCGACAATGAGCAGTTCTTC. V is TRBV5-1 and J is TRBJ2-1; 9 bases map to TRBD2. Germline assignment: CDR1 SGHRS and CDR2 YFSETQ. This CDR3 region has 14 residues. With V trimmed by 7 bases and J by 5 bases, 7 bases remained unmatched.

The chain is built from TRBV11-3 and TRBJ2-1, with TRBD2 identical over 10 bases. This CDR3 has 15 residues. Germline CDR1 is SGHNT and CDR2 is YENEEA. J was trimmed by 8 bases and V by 5 bases; bases with no gene match: 9. This CDR3 reads CASSPGTSAGDEQFF. For the CDR3, the DNA is TGTGCCAGCAGCCCTGGGACTAGCGCCGGGGATGAGCAGTTCTTC.

The table lists this clone with a count of one. The chain couples TRBV5-5 to TRBJ1-4; D gene ambiguous. The germline gives CDR1 SGHKS, CDR2 YYEKEE (reference sequence). With 3 bases removed from V and 5 bases from J, the gap between germline ends came to 17 bases. The CDR3 has 16 residues. DNA for the CDR3: TGTGCCAGCAGCTCGCGGACCCTAACGGGGAATGAAAAACTGTTTTTT. Protein product: CASSSRTLTGNEKLFF.

The V gene is TRBV7-9, the J gene TRBJ2-2; TRBD2 is a possible D gene (6 bases). This CDR3 is 16 amino acids long. Trimming pared 5 bases from V and 3 bases from J, leaving 16 bases between. CDR1 SEHNR and CDR2 FQNEAQ come from the germline V gene (reference sequence). CDR3 nucleotide sequence: TGTGCCAGCAGCCTCCTGCGGGAAGTCGACACCGGGGAGCTGTTTTTT. As protein: CASSLLREVDTGELFF.

The genes are TRBV4-3 and TRBJ1-1, with D possibly being TRBD1 (5 bases). Germline-derived CDR1 and CDR2 are LGHNA and YSLEER. This CDR3 has 18 residues. Trimming pared 0 bases from V and 4 bases from J, leaving 21 bases between. The chain's CDR3 is CASSQDFGAGYSGTEAFF. The CDR3 DNA reads as TGCGCCAGCAGCCAAGATTTTGGGGCAGGGTATAGTGGCACTGAAGCTTTCTTT.

The rearrangement uses TRBV7-8 and TRBJ2-1, with D perhaps TRBD2 (5 bases). This CDR3 is built from 13 residues. V gave up 4 bases and J gave up 9 bases, with 13 bases separating them. CDR1 and CDR2 from the germline V gene are SGHVS and FQNEAQ. CDR3 DNA: TGTGCCAGCAGCTCAGAACTAGTTTCTGAGCAGTTCTTC. Its translation: CASSSELVSEQFF. The entire variable domain, with the rest obtained from reference TRBV7-8 and TRBJ2-1, is as follows: GAGVSQSPRYKVAKRGQDVALRCDPISGHVSLFWYQQALGQGPEFLTYFQNEAQLDKSGLPSDRFFAERPEGSVSTLKIQRTQQEDSAVYLCASSSELVSEQFFGPGTRLTVL.

V gene TRBV9 combines with J gene TRBJ2-1; D may be TRBD2 (5 bases). CDR1 is SGDLS, CDR2 YYNGEE, per germline. Trimming cost V 0 bases and J 5 bases, with 12 bases left between them. This CDR3 has 15 amino acids. The CDR3: CASSVASWENNEQFF. The DNA for the CDR3 is TGTGCCAGCAGCGTAGCTTCGTGGGAGAACAATGAGCAGTTCTTC.

The J gene is TRBJ2-7, the V gene TRBV5-1; 7 nucleotides align to TRBD1. Germline lookup yields CDR1 SGHRS and CDR2 YFSETQ. V lost 4 bases, J lost 3 bases, and 4 bases stayed unmatched. There are 13 residues in the CDR3. In nucleotides, the CDR3 is TGCGCCAGCAGCCCAGGGACAGTCTACGAGCAGTACTTC. Amino acids: CASSPGTVYEQYF.

The J gene is TRBJ2-5, the V gene TRBV19; maybe TRBD2 (6 bases). CDR1 LNHDA and CDR2 SQIVND come from the germline V gene (reference sequence). Trimming took 5 bases from V and 7 from J, leaving 20 bases between them. The CDR3 consists of 15 residues. The CDR3 protein is CASSAAAGPLGTQYF. DNA of the CDR3: TGTGCCAGTAGTGCAGCAGCGGGCCCCCTAGGGACCCAGTACTTC.

The V gene is TRBV7-2, the J gene TRBJ1-5, with 7 bases matching TRBD1. The CDR3 has 13 amino acids. V shed 3 bases and J 8 bases; nucleotides not matched to a gene: 4. The germline V gene has CDR1 SGHTA and CDR2 FQGNSA. The chain's CDR3 is CASSFDRAKPQHF. CDR3 DNA: TGTGCCAGCAGCTTCGACAGGGCAAAGCCCCAGCATTTT.

CDR3 nucleotides: TGCGCCAGCAGCCGGTCCCCGGGGGAGCCAGATACGCAGTATTTT. Amino acids: CASSRSPGEPDTQYF. The V gene is TRBV4-1, the J gene TRBJ2-3, with D possibly being TRBD2 (6 bases). This CDR3 is 15 amino acids long. Germline CDR1 reads MGHRA; CDR2 reads YSYEKL. V lost 4 bases and J 4 bases, leaving 15 bases between the germline ends.